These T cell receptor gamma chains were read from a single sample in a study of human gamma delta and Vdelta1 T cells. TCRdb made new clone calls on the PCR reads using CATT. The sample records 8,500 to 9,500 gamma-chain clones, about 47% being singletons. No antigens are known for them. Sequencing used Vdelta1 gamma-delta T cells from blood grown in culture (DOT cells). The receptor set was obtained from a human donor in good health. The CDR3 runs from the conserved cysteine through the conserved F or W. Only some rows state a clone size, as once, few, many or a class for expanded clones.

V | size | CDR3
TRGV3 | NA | CATWDSPHYYKKLF
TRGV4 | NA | CATWDGPKSHYYKKLF
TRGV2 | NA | CATWDGPDSSDWIKTF
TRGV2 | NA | CATWDGLGMDWIKTF
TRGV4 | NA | CATWDGNWIKTF
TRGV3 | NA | CATWDRPDNYYKKLF
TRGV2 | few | CATWDGPNYYKKLF
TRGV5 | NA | CATWDRPRNYYKKLF
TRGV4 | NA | CATWDLYYKKLF
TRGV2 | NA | CATWDGPIYYKKLF
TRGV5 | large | CATWDRPYYKKLF
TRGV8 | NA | CATWETLPGSDWIKTF
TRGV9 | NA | CALWESRYYKKLF
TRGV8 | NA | CATWDRRRYYKKLF
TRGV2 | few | CATWAQSSDWIKTF
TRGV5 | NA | CATWDRLNYKKLF
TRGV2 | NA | CATWDRETGWFKIF
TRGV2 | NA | CATWDVPLKYKKLF
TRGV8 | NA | CATWDPRGDWIKTF
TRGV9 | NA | CALWEVYYKKLF
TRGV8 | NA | CATWDYREKLF
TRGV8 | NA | CATWDGRSSDWIKTF
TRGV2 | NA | CATWDGPDGMKLF
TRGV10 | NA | CAATRVSPARAKKLF
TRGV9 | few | CALWETRGDWIKTF
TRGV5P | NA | CATWGRQGTGWFKIF
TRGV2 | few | CATWATGWIKTF
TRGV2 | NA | CATWDGYTTGWFKIF
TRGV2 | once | CATWDKRKKLF